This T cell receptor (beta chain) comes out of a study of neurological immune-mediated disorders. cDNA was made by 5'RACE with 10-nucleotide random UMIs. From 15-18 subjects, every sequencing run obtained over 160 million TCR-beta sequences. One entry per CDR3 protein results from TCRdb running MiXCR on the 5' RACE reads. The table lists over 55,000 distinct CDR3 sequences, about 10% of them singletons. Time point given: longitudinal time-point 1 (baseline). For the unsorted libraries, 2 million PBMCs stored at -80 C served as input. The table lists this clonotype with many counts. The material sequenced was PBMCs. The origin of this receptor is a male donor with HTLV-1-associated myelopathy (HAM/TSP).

The CDR3 bases are TGCAGCGTTGATACCGATCAAGAGACCCAGTACTTC. It yields the protein CSVDTDQETQYF. The V gene is TRBV29-1, the J gene TRBJ2-5; D is uncertain. Trimming cost V 3 bases and J 2 bases, with 7 bases left between them. The CDR3 spans 12 residues. Germline values: CDR1 SQVTM, CDR2 ANQGSEA.